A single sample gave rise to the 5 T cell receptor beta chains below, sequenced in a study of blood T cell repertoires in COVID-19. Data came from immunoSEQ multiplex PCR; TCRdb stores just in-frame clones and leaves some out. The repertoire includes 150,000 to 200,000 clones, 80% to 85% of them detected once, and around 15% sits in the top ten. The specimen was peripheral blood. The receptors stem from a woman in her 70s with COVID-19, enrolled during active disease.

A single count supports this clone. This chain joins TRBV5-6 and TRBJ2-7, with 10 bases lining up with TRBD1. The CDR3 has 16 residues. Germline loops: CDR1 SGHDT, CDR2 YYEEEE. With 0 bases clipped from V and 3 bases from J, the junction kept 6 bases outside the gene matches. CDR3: CASSLVFGTGDYEQYF. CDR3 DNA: TGTGCCAGCAGCTTGGTTTTCGGGACAGGGGACTACGAGCAGTACTTC.

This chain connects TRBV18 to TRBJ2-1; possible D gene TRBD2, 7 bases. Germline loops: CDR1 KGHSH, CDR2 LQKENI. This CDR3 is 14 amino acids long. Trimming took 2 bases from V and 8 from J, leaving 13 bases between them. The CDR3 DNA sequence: TGTGCCAGCTCACCAGTTCGGGGGGCAGATGAGCAGTTCTTC. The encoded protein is CASSPVRGADEQFF.

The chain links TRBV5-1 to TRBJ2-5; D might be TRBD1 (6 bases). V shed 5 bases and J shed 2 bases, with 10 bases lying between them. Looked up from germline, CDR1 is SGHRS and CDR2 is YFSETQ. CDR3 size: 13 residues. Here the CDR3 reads CASSRDIQETQYF. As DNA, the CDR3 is TGCGCCAGCAGTAGGGACATACAAGAGACCCAGTACTTC.

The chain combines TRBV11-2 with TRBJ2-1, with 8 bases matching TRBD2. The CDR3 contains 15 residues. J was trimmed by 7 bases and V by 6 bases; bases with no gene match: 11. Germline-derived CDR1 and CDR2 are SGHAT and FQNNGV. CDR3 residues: CASRPTSSGRNEQFF. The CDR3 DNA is TGTGCCAGCAGGCCCACCTCCAGCGGGAGAAATGAGCAGTTCTTC.

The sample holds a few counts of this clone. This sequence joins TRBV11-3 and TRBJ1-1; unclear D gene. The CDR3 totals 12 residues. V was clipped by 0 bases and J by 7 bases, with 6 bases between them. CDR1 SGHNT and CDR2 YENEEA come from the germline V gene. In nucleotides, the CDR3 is TGTGCCAGCAGCTTAGACTATGGTGAAGCTTTCTTT. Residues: CASSLDYGEAFF.